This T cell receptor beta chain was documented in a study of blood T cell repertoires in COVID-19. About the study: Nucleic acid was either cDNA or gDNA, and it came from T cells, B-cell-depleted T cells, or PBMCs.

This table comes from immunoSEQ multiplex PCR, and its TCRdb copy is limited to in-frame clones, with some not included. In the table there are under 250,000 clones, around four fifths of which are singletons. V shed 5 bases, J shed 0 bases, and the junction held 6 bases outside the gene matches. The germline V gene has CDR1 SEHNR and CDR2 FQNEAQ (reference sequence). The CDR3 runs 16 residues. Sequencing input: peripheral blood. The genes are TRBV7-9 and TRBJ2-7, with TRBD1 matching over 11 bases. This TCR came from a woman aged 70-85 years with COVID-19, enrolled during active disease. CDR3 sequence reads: CASSTPGTGGSYEQYF. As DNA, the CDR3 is TGTGCCAGCAGCACCCCCGGGACAGGGGGCTCCTACGAGCAGTACTTC. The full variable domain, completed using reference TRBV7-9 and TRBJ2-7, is DTGVSQNPRHKITKRGQNVTFRCDPISEHNRLYWYRQTLGQGPEFLTYFQNEAQLEKSRLLSDRFSAERPKGSFSTLEIQRTEQGDSAMYLCASSTPGTGGSYEQYFGPGTRLTVT.